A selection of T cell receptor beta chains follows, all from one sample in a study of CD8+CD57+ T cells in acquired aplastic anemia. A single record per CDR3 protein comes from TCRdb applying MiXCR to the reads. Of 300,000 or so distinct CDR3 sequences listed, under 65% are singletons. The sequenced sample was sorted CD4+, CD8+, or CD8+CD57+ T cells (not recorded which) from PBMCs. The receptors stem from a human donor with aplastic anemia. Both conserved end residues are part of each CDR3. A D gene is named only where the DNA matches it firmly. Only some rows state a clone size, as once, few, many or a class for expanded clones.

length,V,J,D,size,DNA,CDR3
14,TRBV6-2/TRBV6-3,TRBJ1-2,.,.,TGTGCCAGCAGTTATGAACGCAGAAACTATGGCTACACCTTC,CASSYERRNYGYTF
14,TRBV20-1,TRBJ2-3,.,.,TGCAGTGTTAGGGGAGAGCCTAGCACAGATACGCAGTATTTT,CSVRGEPSTDTQYF
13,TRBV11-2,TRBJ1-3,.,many,TGTGCCAGCAGCACAGGGCCTGGAAACACCATATATTTT,CASSTGPGNTIYF
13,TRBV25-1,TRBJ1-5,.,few,TGTGCCAGCAGCTCTTATGGCAATCAGCCCCAGCATTTT,CASSSYGNQPQHF
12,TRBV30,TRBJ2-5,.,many,TGTGCCTGGAGTGCATCGACGGAGACCCAGTACTTC,CAWSASTETQYF
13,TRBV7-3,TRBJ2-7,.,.,TGTGCCAGCGCTGGGGGGAGCTCCTACGAGCAGTACTTC,CASAGGSSYEQYF
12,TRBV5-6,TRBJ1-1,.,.,TGTGCCAGCAGCTTGGTGGTTACTGAAGCTTTCTTT,CASSLVVTEAFF
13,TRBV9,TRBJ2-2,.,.,TGTGCCAGCAGCACCCTAGAAGACGGGGAGCTGCTTTTT,CASSTLEDGELLF
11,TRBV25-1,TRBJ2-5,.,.,TGTGCCATAGGACAGCAAGAGACCCAGTACTTC,CAIGQQETQYF
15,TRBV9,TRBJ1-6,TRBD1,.,TGTGCCAGCAGCGCCTACGGGACAGGTGGTTCACCCCTCCACTTT,CASSAYGTGGSPLHF
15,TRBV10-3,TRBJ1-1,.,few,TGTGCCATCTCCCAGGGAGGTACAAGGCGGACTGAAGCTTTCTTT,CAISQGGTRRTEAFF
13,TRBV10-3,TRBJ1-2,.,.,TGTGCCACTAAGCTCTCCTCGGACTATGGCTACACCTTC,CATKLSSDYGYTF
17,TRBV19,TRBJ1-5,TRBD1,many,TGTGCCAGTACCCCAAGGGACAGCGGGTTGGGCAATCAGCCCCAGCATTTT,CASTPRDSGLGNQPQHF
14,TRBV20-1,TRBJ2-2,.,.,TGCAGTGCACCGCCCGTAGCAGCACCCGGGGAGCTGTTTTTT,CSAPPVAAPGELFF
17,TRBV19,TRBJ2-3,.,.,TGTGCCAGTAGTATATTTCAGACAGCCGATAGCACAGATACGCAGTATTTT,CASSIFQTADSTDTQYF
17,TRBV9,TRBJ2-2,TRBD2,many,TGTGCCAGCACCCAAGGACTAGCGGGGGGGCGAGCCGGGGAGCTGTTTTTT,CASTQGLAGGRAGELFF
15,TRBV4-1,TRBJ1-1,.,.,TGCGCCAGCAGCCAATACTGGTTAGGGGACACTGAAGCTTTCTTT,CASSQYWLGDTEAFF
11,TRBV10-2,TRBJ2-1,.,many,TGCGCCAGCAGTGGGGCTAATGAGCAGTTCTTC,CASSGANEQFF
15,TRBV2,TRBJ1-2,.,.,TGTGCCAGCGTAGACTTTGTCGGGGCGTCCTATGGCTACACCTTC,CASVDFVGASYGYTF
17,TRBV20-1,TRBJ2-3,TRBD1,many,TGCAGTGCCCAGAGATTCTTGAGACAGGGTAGTACAGATACGCAGTATTTT,CSAQRFLRQGSTDTQYF
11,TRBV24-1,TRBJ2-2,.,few,TGTGCCACCAGTTCACTCGGGGAGCTGTTTTTT,CATSSLGELFF
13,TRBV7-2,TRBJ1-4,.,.,TGTGCCAGCAGCTTAATTGGCTCCGAGGGGCTGTTTTTT,CASSLIGSEGLFF
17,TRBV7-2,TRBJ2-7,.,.,TGTGCCAGCAGTGAAGCCCCTCTAATAGGGAACCTCTACGAGCAGTACTTC,CASSEAPLIGNLYEQYF
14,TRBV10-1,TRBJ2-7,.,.,TGCGCCAGCAGTGAGGGCAGGGTCTCCTACGAGCAGTACTTC,CASSEGRVSYEQYF
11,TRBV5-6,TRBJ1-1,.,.,TGTGCCAGCAGCTCCACAGGACTAGTGCTCTTT,CASSSTGLVLF
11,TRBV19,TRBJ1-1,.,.,TGTGCCAGTAGTTTGTCAATCGAAGCTTTCTTT,CASSLSIEAFF
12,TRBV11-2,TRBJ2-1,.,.,TGTGCCAGCAGCCCCAGGGGTAGTGAGCAGTTCTTC,CASSPRGSEQFF
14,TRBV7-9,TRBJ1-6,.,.,TGTGCCAGCAGCCTACAGGGCGAAGGATCACCCCTCCACTTT,CASSLQGEGSPLHF
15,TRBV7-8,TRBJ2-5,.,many,TGTGCCAGCAGCTTAGGGTCCGGGGCCGGGGAGACCCAGTACTTC,CASSLGSGAGETQYF
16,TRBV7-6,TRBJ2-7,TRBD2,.,TGTGCCAGCAGCTTAGTACCAAGCGGGAGGGCCGACGAGCAGTACTTC,CASSLVPSGRADEQYF
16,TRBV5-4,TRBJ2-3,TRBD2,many,TGTGCCAGCAGCCCCGGTGGAGCGGGGAGCACAGATACGCAGTATTTT,CASSPGGAGSTDTQYF
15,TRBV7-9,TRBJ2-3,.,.,TGTGCCAGCAGCTTAGGGTGGCTGGGCAGGGATACGCAGTATTTT,CASSLGWLGRDTQYF